These 8 T cell receptor beta chains share one sample of origin, sequenced in a study of cytomegalovirus exposure and HLA in healthy donors. TCRdb's table, derived via immunoSEQ multiplex PCR, lists solely in-frame clones and lacks some. The data contain tens of thousands of clones, 97% of them seen just once; the ten biggest clones take up around 1.5%. Sequencing used PBMCs. Receptor source: a woman in her late teens or twenties in good health and CMV-seropositive.

The CDR3 sequence is CASSLGRGADTQYF. The DNA for the CDR3 is TGTGCCAGCAGCTTAGGCAGGGGGGCAGATACGCAGTATTTT. The gene calls are TRBV7-9 and TRBJ2-3; D might be TRBD1 (7 bases). Germline V lookup: CDR1 SEHNR, CDR2 FQNEAQ (reference sequence). The germline V and J ends were trimmed by 1 base and 4 bases, with 9 bases remaining between them. CDR3 length: 14 residues.

This clone was observed a few times. This rearrangement joins TRBV13 to TRBJ1-1; D unclear. V was pared by 2 bases and J by 0 bases, with 7 bases between. The CDR3 contains 14 residues. Germline V gene lookup returns CDR1 PRHDT and CDR2 FYEKMQ (reference sequence). As DNA, the CDR3 is TGTGCCAGCAGCTTACCGGGAATGAACACTGAAGCTTTCTTT. Encoded protein: CASSLPGMNTEAFF.

The V call is TRBV2, the J call TRBJ2-3; tentative D call: TRBD2 (5 bases). V lost 8 bases and J 0 bases, leaving 18 bases between the germline ends. This CDR3 spans 16 amino acids. Germline V gene data show CDR1 as SNHLY and CDR2 as FYNNEI. The CDR3 DNA sequence: TGTGCCAGCCTCAGAGGGTTCATCCTCAGCACAGATACGCAGTATTTT. Its translation: CASLRGFILSTDTQYF.

The rearrangement uses TRBV7-9 and TRBJ1-4; 8 bases line up with TRBD1. V was pared by 4 bases and J by 5 bases, with 3 bases of the junction left unmatched. The CDR3 spans 14 residues. The germline gives CDR1 SEHNR, CDR2 FQNEAQ (reference sequence). The CDR3 sequence: CASSWTGWNEKLFF. CDR3 coding DNA: TGTGCCAGCAGCTGGACAGGGTGGAATGAAAAACTGTTTTTT.

This chain uses TRBV5-5 with TRBJ2-7; 10 nucleotides agree with TRBD2. This CDR3 contains 15 residues. The V and J ends lost 0 bases and 0 bases, in that order; junction bases with no gene match: 0. The germline CDR1 and CDR2 sequences are SGHKS and YYEKEE (reference sequence). The CDR3 nucleotides read TGTGCCAGCAGCTTGGCTAGCGGGAGCTCCTACGAGCAGTACTTC. Its protein product is CASSLASGSSYEQYF.

The chain links TRBV7-9 to TRBJ1-1; D call uncertain. V dropped 5 bases and J dropped 5 bases, with 9 bases sitting between them. Germline loops: CDR1 SEHNR, CDR2 FQNEAQ (reference sequence). The CDR3 spans 12 residues. The CDR3 DNA sequence: TGTGCCAGCAGCCCGGAGAGGACTGAAGCTTTCTTT. It translates to CASSPERTEAFF.

This chain uses TRBV12-5 with TRBJ2-1, with 9 bases matching TRBD2. V was clipped by 1 base and J by 2 bases; unmatched bases: 9. CDR1 is LGHNT, CDR2 FRNRAP, per germline. The CDR3 runs 18 residues. CDR3 DNA: TGTGCTAGTGGTTTGGGGGTCGGTAGCGGGAGTGCCTACAATGAGCAGTTCTTC. Amino acids: CASGLGVGSGSAYNEQFF.

The chain recombines TRBV5-1 with TRBJ1-1; D call uncertain. Germline-derived CDR1 and CDR2 are SGHRS and YFSETQ. V lost 4 bases to trimming and J lost 2 bases, with 9 bases between them. This CDR3 is 13 amino acids long. The CDR3 protein is CASSGGGNTEAFF. In nucleotides, the CDR3 is TGCGCCAGCAGCGGTGGCGGAAACACTGAAGCTTTCTTT.